The source of this T cell receptor beta chain is a study of cytomegalovirus exposure and HLA in healthy donors (dated 2017 in TCRdb). Regarding the study in general: The 500 to 800 repertoires of the first cohort and the roughly 110 validation repertoires were produced on the same platform, according to a later analysis. High-throughput TCR immunosequencing, statistical association of individual TCRs with disease status, and machine learning were combined to predict cytomegalovirus infection status. Along with the approximately 700-subject first cohort, a separate validation cohort of about 110 different subjects was used. The study aimed to test whether cataloging public T cell receptors could reveal signatures of past pathogen exposure. The paper's findings and limits, for the study overall: In a later analysis, TCRs clustered in the first cohort were found to also tend to co-occur in the 120 or so validation repertoires, with approximately 95% of cluster scores above 0. The authors suggested that the approach could potentially be generalized to other disease states and immunological phenotypes. Cytomegalovirus status was reported to be diagnosed by the classifier with high specificity and sensitivity in both the original and validation cohorts. In vitro tests confirmed that three of the cytomegalovirus-associated TCR beta chains recognize cytomegalovirus antigens. The validation cohort had no HLA typing available for a later analysis, so co-occurrence within that cohort was assessed over all 130 or so repertoires. The study gave a list of under 200 TCR beta chains associated with cytomegalovirus. Most TCR sequences were seen in very few donors, while some public TCRs were found in many individuals.

Separate from the roughly 700-subject first cohort, the validation cohort of about 120 subjects was the group to which the donors belonged. Unmatched junction bases come to 10, with V trimmed by 4 bases and J by 0 bases. CDR1 and CDR2 (SGHRS, YFSETQ) derive from the germline V gene. The cysteine opens and the phenylalanine closes a CDR3 of 17 amino acids. Just the 51-base CDR3 DNA is kept, in frame starting at base 1. This clone showed up just once. The clone's antigen remains unknown. Base qualities are not provided; no much larger clone lies one nucleotide away. Library prep was done by the immunoSEQ multiplex PCR assay. The study's own analysis went as follows. A statistical classification framework was built to diagnose cytomegalovirus status from the catalog of TCR beta chain sequences. This is the immuneACCESS table as TCRdb keeps it, with only in-frame sequences that have V and J called. A part of the clones is gone; compared with another copy, unresolved V genes explain less than half, and the rest is unexplained. V and J calls and clone size come straight from that table; D and trimming were deduced from the DNA. This sample comprises 250,000 to 400,000 clones, approximately 86% of them detected only once. The ten largest clones take up 0.9% to 1% of the sample.

The TCR sequence derives from a young man in good health and CMV-seronegative. This chain is built from TRBV5-1 and TRBJ2-1, with TRBD1 matching 7 junction bases. Material: PBMCs. The nucleotide sequence is given as TGCGCCAGCAGCACGGGACAGTTTCTCAGCTCCTACAATGAGCAGTTCTTC. The translation is CASSTGQFLSSYNEQFF.